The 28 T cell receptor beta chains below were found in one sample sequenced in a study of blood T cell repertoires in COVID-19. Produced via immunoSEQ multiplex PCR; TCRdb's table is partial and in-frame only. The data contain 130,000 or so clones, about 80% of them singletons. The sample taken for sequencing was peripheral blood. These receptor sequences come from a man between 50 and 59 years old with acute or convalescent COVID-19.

CDR3 nucleotide sequence: TGTGCCAGCATTAAAGGGTGGGACAGTAATTCACCCCTCCACTTT. This encodes CASIKGWDSNSPLHF. The chain joins TRBV2 to TRBJ1-6; 7 bases agree with TRBD1. Per germline, CDR1 SNHLY and CDR2 FYNNEI. CDR3 length: 15 amino acids. V lost 7 bases, J lost 6 bases, and 9 bases stayed unmatched.

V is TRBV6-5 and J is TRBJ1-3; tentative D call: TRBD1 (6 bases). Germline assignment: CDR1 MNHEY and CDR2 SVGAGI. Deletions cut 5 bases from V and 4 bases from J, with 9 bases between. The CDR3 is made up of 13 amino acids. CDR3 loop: CASSRGGGNTIYF. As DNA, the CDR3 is TGTGCCAGCAGTCGGGGGGGCGGAAACACCATATATTTT.

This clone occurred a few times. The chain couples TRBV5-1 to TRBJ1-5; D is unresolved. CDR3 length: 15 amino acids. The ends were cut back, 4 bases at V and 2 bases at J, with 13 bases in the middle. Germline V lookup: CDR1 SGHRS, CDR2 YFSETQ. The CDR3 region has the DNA TGCGCCAGCAGCCCGGACGTCGGGGGCAATCAGCCCCAGCATTTT. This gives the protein CASSPDVGGNQPQHF.

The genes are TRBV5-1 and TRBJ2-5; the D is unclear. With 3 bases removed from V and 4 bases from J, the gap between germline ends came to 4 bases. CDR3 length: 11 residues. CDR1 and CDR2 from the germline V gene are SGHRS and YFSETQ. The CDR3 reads CASSSGETQYF. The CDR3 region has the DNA TGCGCCAGCAGCTCAGGAGAGACCCAGTACTTC. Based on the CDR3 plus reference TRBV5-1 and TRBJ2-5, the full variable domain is KAGVTQTPRYLIKTRGQQVTLSCSPISGHRSVSWYQQTPGQGLQFLFEYFSETQRNKGNFPGRFSGRQFSNSRSEMNVSTLELGDSALYLCASSSGETQYFGPGTRLLVL.

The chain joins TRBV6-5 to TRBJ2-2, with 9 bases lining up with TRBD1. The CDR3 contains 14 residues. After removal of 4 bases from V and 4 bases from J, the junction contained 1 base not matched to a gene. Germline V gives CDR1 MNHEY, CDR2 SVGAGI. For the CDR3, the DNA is TGTGCCAGCAGTTCGGACAGGGGCACCGGGGAGCTGTTTTTT. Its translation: CASSSDRGTGELFF.

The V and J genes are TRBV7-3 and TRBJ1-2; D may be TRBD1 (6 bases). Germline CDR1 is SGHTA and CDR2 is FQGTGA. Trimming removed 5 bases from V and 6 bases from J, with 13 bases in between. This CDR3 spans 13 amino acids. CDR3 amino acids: CASSPTGFDGYTF. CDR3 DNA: TGTGCCAGCAGCCCTACAGGGTTTGATGGCTACACCTTC. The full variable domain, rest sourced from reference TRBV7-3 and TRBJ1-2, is GAGVSQTPSNKVTEKGKYVELRCDPISGHTALYWYRQSLGQGPEFLIYFQGTGAADDSGLPNDRFFAVRPEGSVSTLKIQRTERGDSAVYLCASSPTGFDGYTFGSGTRLTVV.

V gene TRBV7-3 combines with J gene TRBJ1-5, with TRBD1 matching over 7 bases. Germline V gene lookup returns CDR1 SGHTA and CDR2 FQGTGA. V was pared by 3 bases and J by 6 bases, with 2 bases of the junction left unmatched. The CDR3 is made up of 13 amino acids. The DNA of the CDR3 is TGTGCCAGCAGCTTCCAGGGGGGTCAGCCCCAGCATTTT. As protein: CASSFQGGQPQHF.

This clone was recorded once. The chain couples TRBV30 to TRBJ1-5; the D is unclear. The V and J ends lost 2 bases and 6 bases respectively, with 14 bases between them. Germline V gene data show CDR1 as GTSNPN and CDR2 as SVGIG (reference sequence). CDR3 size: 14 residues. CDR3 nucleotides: TGTGCCTGGAGTCCGGGTCTTGGGTCTCAGCCCCAGCATTTT. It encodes CAWSPGLGSQPQHF.

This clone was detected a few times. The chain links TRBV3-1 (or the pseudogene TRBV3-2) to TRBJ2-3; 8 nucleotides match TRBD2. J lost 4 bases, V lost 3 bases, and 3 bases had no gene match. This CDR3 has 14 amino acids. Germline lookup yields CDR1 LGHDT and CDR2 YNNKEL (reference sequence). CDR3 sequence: CASSQGLGADTQYF. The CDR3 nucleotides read TGTGCCAGCAGCCAGGGACTAGGTGCAGATACGCAGTATTTT.

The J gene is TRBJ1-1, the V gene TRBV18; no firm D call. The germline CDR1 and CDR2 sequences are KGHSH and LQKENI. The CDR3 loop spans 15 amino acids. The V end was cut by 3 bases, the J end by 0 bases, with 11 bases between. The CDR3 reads CASSPDSVMNTEAFF. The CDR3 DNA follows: TGTGCCAGCTCACCCGATTCGGTTATGAACACTGAAGCTTTCTTT.

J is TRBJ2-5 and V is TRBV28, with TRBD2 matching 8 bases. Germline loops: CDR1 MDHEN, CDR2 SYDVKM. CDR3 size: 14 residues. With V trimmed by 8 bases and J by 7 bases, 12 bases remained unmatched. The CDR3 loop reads CASEGAGVYGTQYF. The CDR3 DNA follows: TGTGCCAGCGAGGGAGCGGGGGTGTACGGGACCCAGTACTTC.

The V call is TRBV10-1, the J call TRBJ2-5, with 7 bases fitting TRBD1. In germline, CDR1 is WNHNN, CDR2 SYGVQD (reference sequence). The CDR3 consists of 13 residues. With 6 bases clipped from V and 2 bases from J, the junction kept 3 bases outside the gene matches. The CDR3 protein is CASSAGGQETQYF. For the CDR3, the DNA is TGCGCCAGCAGCGCAGGGGGTCAAGAGACCCAGTACTTC.

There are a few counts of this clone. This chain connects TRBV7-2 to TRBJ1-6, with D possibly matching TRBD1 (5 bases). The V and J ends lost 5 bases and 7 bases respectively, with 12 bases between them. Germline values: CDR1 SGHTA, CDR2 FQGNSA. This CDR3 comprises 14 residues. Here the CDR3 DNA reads TGTGCCAGCAGCAAAGGGGCCATCAATTCACCCCTCCACTTT. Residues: CASSKGAINSPLHF.

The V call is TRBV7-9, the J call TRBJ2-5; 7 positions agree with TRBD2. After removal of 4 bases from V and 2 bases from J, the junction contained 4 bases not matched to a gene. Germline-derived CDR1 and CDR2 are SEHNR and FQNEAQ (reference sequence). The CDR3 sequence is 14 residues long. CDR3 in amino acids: CASSSFSGQETQYF. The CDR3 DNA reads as TGTGCCAGCAGCTCATTTAGCGGGCAAGAGACCCAGTACTTC. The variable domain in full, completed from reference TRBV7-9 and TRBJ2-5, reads DTGVSQNPRHKITKRGQNVTFRCDPISEHNRLYWYRQTLGQGPEFLTYFQNEAQLEKSRLLSDRFSAERPKGSFSTLEIQRTEQGDSAMYLCASSSFSGQETQYFGPGTRLLVL.

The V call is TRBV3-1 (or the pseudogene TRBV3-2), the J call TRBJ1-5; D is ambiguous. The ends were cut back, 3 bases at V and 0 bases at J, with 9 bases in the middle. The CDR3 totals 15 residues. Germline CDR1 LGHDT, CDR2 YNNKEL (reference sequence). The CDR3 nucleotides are TGTGCCAGCAGCCAGGGCCGATCTAGCAATCAGCCCCAGCATTTT. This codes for CASSQGRSSNQPQHF.

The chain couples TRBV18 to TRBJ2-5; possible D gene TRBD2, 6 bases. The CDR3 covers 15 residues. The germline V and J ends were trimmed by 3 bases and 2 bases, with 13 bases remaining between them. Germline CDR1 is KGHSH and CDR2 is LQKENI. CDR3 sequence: CASSPEEGRQETQYF. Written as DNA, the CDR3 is TGTGCCAGCTCACCGGAGGAGGGGAGACAAGAGACCCAGTACTTC.

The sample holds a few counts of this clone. CDR3 region: CASSSNGAPETQYF. In DNA form, the CDR3 reads TGTGCCAGCAGTTCTAATGGGGCCCCAGAGACCCAGTACTTC. V and J are TRBV6-5 and TRBJ2-5, with D perhaps TRBD1 (5 bases). V lost 4 bases to trimming and J lost 4 bases, with 13 bases between them. Per germline, CDR1 MNHEY and CDR2 SVGAGI. This CDR3 is 14 amino acids long.

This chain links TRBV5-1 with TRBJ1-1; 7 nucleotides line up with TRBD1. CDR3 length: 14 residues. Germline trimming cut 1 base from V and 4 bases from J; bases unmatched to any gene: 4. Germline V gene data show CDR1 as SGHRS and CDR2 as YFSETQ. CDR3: CASSLLTGSTEAFF. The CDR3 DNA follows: TGCGCCAGCAGCTTGTTGACAGGGAGCACTGAAGCTTTCTTT.

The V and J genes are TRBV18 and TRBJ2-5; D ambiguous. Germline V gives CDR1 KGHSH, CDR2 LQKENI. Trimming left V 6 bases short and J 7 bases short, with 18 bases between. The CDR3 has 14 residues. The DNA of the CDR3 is TGTGCCAGCTCCTCCCGAGTCGGAGAAAGGACCCAGTACTTC. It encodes CASSSRVGERTQYF.

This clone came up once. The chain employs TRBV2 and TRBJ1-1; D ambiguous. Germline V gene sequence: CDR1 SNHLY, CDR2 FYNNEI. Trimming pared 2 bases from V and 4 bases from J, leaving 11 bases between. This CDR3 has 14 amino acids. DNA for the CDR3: TGTGCCAGCAGTGAACAGATATTTGCCACTGAAGCTTTCTTT. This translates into CASSEQIFATEAFF.

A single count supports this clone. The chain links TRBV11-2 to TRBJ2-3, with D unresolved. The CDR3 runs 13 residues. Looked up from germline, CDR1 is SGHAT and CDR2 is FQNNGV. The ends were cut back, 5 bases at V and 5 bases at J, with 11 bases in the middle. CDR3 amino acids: CASSLSNEDTQYF. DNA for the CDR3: TGTGCCAGCAGCCTATCTAATGAAGATACGCAGTATTTT.

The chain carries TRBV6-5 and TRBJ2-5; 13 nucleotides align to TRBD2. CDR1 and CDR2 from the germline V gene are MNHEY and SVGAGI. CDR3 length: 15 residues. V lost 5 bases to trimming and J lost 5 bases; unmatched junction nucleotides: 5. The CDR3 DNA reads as TGTGCCAGCAGTATGACTAGCGGGGGGTGGGAGACCCAGTACTTC. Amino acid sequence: CASSMTSGGWETQYF.

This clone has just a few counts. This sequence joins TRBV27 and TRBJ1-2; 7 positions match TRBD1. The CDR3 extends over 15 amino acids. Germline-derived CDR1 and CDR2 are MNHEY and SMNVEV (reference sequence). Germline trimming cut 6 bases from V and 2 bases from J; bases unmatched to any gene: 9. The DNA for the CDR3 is TGTGCCAGCAGAACCCACAGGGGAGCGAACTATGGCTACACCTTC. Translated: CASRTHRGANYGYTF.

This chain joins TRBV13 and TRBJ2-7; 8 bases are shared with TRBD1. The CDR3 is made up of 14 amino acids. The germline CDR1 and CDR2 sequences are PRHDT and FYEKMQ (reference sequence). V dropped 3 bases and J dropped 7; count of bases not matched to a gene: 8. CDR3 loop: CASSFRQGLGEQYF. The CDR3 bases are TGTGCCAGCAGCTTCCGACAGGGGCTGGGGGAGCAGTACTTC.

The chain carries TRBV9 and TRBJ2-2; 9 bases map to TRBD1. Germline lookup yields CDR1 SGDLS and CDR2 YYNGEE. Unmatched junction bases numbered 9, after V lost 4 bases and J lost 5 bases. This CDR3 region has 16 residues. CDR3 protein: CASSRGDRVRTGELFF. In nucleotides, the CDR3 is TGTGCCAGCAGCCGGGGGGACAGGGTTCGAACCGGGGAGCTGTTTTTT.

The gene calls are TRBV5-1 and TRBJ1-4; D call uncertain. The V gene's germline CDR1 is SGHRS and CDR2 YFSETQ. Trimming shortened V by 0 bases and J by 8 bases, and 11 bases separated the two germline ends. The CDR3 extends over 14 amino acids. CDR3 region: CASSLVVSGEKLFF. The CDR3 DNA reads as TGCGCCAGCAGCTTGGTTGTTTCAGGAGAAAAACTGTTTTTT.

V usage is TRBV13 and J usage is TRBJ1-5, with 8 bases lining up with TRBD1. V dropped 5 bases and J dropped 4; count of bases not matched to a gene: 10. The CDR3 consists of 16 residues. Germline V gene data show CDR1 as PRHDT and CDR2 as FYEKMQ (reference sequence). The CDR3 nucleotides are TGTGCCAGCAGCGCCCGGACAGGGTATGGGAATCAGCCCCAGCATTTT. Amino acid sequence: CASSARTGYGNQPQHF.

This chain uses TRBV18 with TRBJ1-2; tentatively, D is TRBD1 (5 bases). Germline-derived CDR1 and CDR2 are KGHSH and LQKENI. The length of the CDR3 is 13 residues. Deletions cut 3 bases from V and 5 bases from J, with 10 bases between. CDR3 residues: CASSPTDAYGYTF. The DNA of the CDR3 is TGTGCCAGCTCACCGACAGATGCATATGGCTACACCTTC.